The 4 T cell receptor beta chains presented below share a single source sample, sequenced in a study of early T cells in non-severe SARS-CoV-2 infection. TCRdb independently ran MiXCR on the 5' RACE reads; one entry per CDR3 protein. The table records over 75,000 distinct CDR3 sequences, 13% of them present only once. The specimen was whole blood. These receptors came from an adult who was a healthcare worker with PCR-confirmed SARS-CoV-2 infection or an uninfected control (not recorded which).

At least ten counts were recorded for this clonotype. The rearrangement uses TRBV5-1 and TRBJ2-5; no clear D. The germline V gene encodes CDR1 SGHRS and CDR2 YFSETQ. V lost 0 bases to trimming and J lost 4 bases, with 4 bases between them. This CDR3 contains 12 residues. CDR3 region: CASSLEGETQYF. The CDR3, as DNA: TGCGCCAGCAGCTTGGAGGGAGAGACCCAGTACTTC.

This rearrangement joins TRBV20-1 to TRBJ1-2; 7 nucleotides align to TRBD1. The CDR3 spans 12 residues. The V gene's germline CDR1 is DFQATT and CDR2 SNEGSKA (reference sequence). Losses at the gene ends were 6 bases for V and 4 bases for J; bases not matched to a gene: 5. CDR3 amino acids: CSATGQPYGYTF. The CDR3 coding sequence is TGCAGTGCCACGGGACAGCCCTATGGCTACACCTTC.

This chain links TRBV29-1 with TRBJ2-7, with a weak D call TRBD1 (6 bases). This CDR3 has 12 amino acids. Between the trimmed V and J ends, which lost 4 bases and 3 bases, there was a span of 10 bases. Per germline, CDR1 SQVTM and CDR2 ANQGSEA. The DNA of the CDR3 is TGCAGCGTTGTGGTCAGGGGCTACGAGCAGTACTTC. Translating it yields CSVVVRGYEQYF.

This clonotype was found a few times. The chain is built from TRBV19 and TRBJ2-1; the D gene is possibly TRBD2 (5 bases). The V end was cut by 3 bases, the J end by 1 base, with 10 bases between. CDR1 and CDR2 (germline): LNHDA, SQIVND (reference sequence). This CDR3 spans 15 amino acids. CDR3 sequence (DNA): TGTGCCAGTAGTATGAGGGCGACTTCCTACAATGAGCAGTTCTTC. Residues: CASSMRATSYNEQFF.